The rows below give T cell receptor beta chains drawn from one sample of a study of blood T cell repertoires in COVID-19. Generated by immunoSEQ multiplex PCR, the TCRdb table keeps only in-frame clones and is missing some. The repertoire consists of hundreds of thousands of clones, with around 88% occurring once and the leading ten covering around 5.8%. Sequencing input: PBMCs or T cells enriched from blood (not recorded which). These receptors all stem from a woman between 40 and 55 years old who had recovered from COVID-19. Both conserved end residues are part of each CDR3. Fields, in order: clone size, J gene, D gene, V gene, CDR3 protein, CDR3 DNA. D genes are given only for firm matches. Only part of the rows carry a size: once, few, many, or a class if the clone is expanded.

abundance: -; j_gene: TRBJ2-4; d_gene: -; v_gene: TRBV5-1; CDR3aa: CASSFTQGSAKNIQYF; CDR3nt: TGCGCCAGCAGCTTTACCCAGGGAAGTGCCAAAAACATTCAGTACTTC
abundance: -; j_gene: TRBJ2-7; d_gene: TRBD2; v_gene: TRBV7-9; CDR3aa: CASSLTSGGGEQYF; CDR3nt: TGTGCCAGCAGCTTGACTAGCGGAGGCGGCGAGCAGTACTTC
abundance: -; j_gene: TRBJ2-3; d_gene: TRBD2; v_gene: TRBV5-1; CDR3aa: CASGTSGSSRADTQYF; CDR3nt: TGCGCCAGCGGGACTAGCGGGAGTTCTAGGGCAGATACGCAGTATTTT
abundance: few; j_gene: TRBJ2-7; d_gene: -; v_gene: TRBV9; CDR3aa: CASSVDPGGEQYF; CDR3nt: TGTGCCAGCAGCGTAGATCCTGGCGGCGAGCAGTACTTC
abundance: -; j_gene: TRBJ2-7; d_gene: TRBD1; v_gene: TRBV7-7; CDR3aa: CASSLGTGDNYEQYF; CDR3nt: TGTGCTAGCAGCTTAGGGACAGGGGATAACTACGAGCAGTACTTC
abundance: -; j_gene: TRBJ2-1; d_gene: -; v_gene: TRBV2; CDR3aa: CASSVWRGSYNEQFF; CDR3nt: TGTGCCAGCAGTGTATGGAGAGGCTCCTACAATGAGCAGTTCTTC
abundance: -; j_gene: TRBJ1-1; d_gene: TRBD1; v_gene: TRBV3-1/TRBV3-2; CDR3aa: CASSRRGLSTEAFF; CDR3nt: TGTGCCAGCAGCCGCAGGGGGCTTAGCACTGAAGCTTTCTTT
abundance: -; j_gene: TRBJ2-7; d_gene: TRBD2; v_gene: TRBV27; CDR3aa: CASSLSARAGGAYEQYF; CDR3nt: TGTGCCAGCAGTTTATCGGCCCGAGCGGGAGGGGCCTACGAGCAGTACTTC
abundance: -; j_gene: TRBJ2-5; d_gene: TRBD2; v_gene: TRBV7-2; CDR3aa: CASSLLAGGETQYF; CDR3nt: TGTGCCAGCAGCTTACTAGCGGGAGGGGAGACCCAGTACTTC
abundance: -; j_gene: TRBJ1-3; d_gene: -; v_gene: TRBV6-6; CDR3aa: CASSQQRNTIYF; CDR3nt: TGTGCCAGCAGTCAACAGCGAAACACCATATATTTT
abundance: -; j_gene: TRBJ1-6; d_gene: -; v_gene: TRBV7-8; CDR3aa: CASSLAQTVLGSPLHF; CDR3nt: TGTGCCAGCAGCTTAGCACAGACAGTTTTGGGTTCACCCCTCCACTTT
abundance: -; j_gene: TRBJ2-2; d_gene: TRBD2; v_gene: TRBV4-1; CDR3aa: CASSPSAGDTGELFF; CDR3nt: TGCGCCAGCAGCCCCTCGGCGGGAGACACCGGGGAGCTGTTTTTT
abundance: few; j_gene: TRBJ1-3; d_gene: -; v_gene: TRBV14; CDR3aa: CASSQGGRDTIYF; CDR3nt: TGTGCCAGCAGCCAGGGCGGGCGAGACACCATATATTTT
abundance: -; j_gene: TRBJ1-1; d_gene: -; v_gene: TRBV18; CDR3aa: CASSLTGVGEDTEAFF; CDR3nt: TGTGCCAGCTCACTTACGGGGGTTGGGGAGGACACTGAAGCTTTCTTT
abundance: -; j_gene: TRBJ2-7; d_gene: TRBD1; v_gene: TRBV28; CDR3aa: CASSSGTAAYEQYF; CDR3nt: TGTGCCAGCAGTTCCGGGACAGCGGCCTACGAGCAGTACTTC
abundance: -; j_gene: TRBJ2-1; d_gene: -; v_gene: TRBV7-9; CDR3aa: CASSLRSHSYNEQFF; CDR3nt: TGTGCCAGCAGCTTAAGGAGCCACTCCTACAATGAGCAGTTCTTC
abundance: -; j_gene: TRBJ2-7; d_gene: TRBD2; v_gene: TRBV5-1; CDR3aa: CASSGRGSRYEQYF; CDR3nt: TGCGCCAGCAGCGGGCGCGGGAGCCGCTACGAGCAGTACTTC
abundance: -; j_gene: TRBJ2-7; d_gene: TRBD1; v_gene: TRBV5-1; CDR3aa: CASSLTGTGGREQYF; CDR3nt: TGCGCCAGCAGCTTGACCGGGACAGGGGGACGCGAGCAGTACTTC
abundance: -; j_gene: TRBJ1-2; d_gene: TRBD1; v_gene: TRBV5-6; CDR3aa: CASSFDRGGNYGYTF; CDR3nt: TGTGCCAGCAGCTTCGACAGGGGCGGCAACTATGGCTACACCTTC
abundance: -; j_gene: TRBJ1-1; d_gene: -; v_gene: TRBV10-3; CDR3aa: CAISETPGREDAFF; CDR3nt: TGTGCCATCAGTGAGACCCCGGGGAGGGAGGATGCTTTCTTT
abundance: -; j_gene: TRBJ1-1; d_gene: TRBD1; v_gene: TRBV4-3; CDR3aa: CASRTGQGKNTEAFF; CDR3nt: TGCGCCAGCAGGACCGGACAGGGGAAGAACACTGAAGCTTTCTTT
abundance: -; j_gene: TRBJ1-1; d_gene: -; v_gene: TRBV15; CDR3aa: CATSRDTDTEAFF; CDR3nt: TGTGCCACCAGCAGGGACACCGACACTGAAGCTTTCTTT
abundance: -; j_gene: TRBJ1-2; d_gene: -; v_gene: TRBV12-1; CDR3aa: CASSPPDRGEGYTF; CDR3nt: TGTGCCAGCAGCCCCCCGGACAGGGGCGAGGGCTACACCTTC
abundance: -; j_gene: TRBJ2-3; d_gene: -; v_gene: TRBV28; CDR3aa: CASSLDTLRTDTQYF; CDR3nt: TGTGCCAGCAGTTTAGACACTCTACGCACAGATACGCAGTATTTT
abundance: -; j_gene: TRBJ1-1; d_gene: TRBD1; v_gene: TRBV19; CDR3aa: CASTLWDRNTEAFF; CDR3nt: TGTGCCAGTACCCTCTGGGACAGAAACACTGAAGCTTTCTTT
abundance: -; j_gene: TRBJ1-1; d_gene: -; v_gene: TRBV7-3; CDR3aa: CASRQTVNTEAFF; CDR3nt: TGTGCCAGCAGACAGACAGTGAACACTGAAGCTTTCTTT
abundance: -; j_gene: TRBJ1-3; d_gene: TRBD1; v_gene: TRBV7-9; CDR3aa: CASSTIQGQAKLYSGNTIYF; CDR3nt: TGTGCCAGCAGCACAATCCAGGGACAGGCGAAACTTTACTCTGGAAACACCATATATTTT
abundance: -; j_gene: TRBJ2-1; d_gene: TRBD2; v_gene: TRBV7-2; CDR3aa: CASSLITLAGTHNEQFF; CDR3nt: TGTGCCAGCAGCTTAATCACCCTAGCGGGGACCCACAATGAGCAGTTCTTC
abundance: -; j_gene: TRBJ2-7; d_gene: -; v_gene: TRBV5-5; CDR3aa: CASSSQGWSSYEQYF; CDR3nt: TGTGCCAGCAGCTCCCAGGGTTGGAGCTCCTACGAGCAGTACTTC
abundance: once; j_gene: TRBJ2-1; d_gene: -; v_gene: TRBV7-2; CDR3aa: CASSGDNPRYYNEQFF; CDR3nt: TGTGCCAGCAGCGGCGACAACCCCCGCTATTACAATGAGCAGTTCTTC
abundance: -; j_gene: TRBJ1-1; d_gene: TRBD1; v_gene: TRBV7-2; CDR3aa: CASSLWTGINTEAFF; CDR3nt: TGTGCCAGCAGCCTCTGGACAGGAATTAACACTGAAGCTTTCTTT
abundance: -; j_gene: TRBJ1-5; d_gene: -; v_gene: TRBV15; CDR3aa: CATSESNQPQHF; CDR3nt: TGTGCCACCAGCGAGAGCAATCAGCCCCAGCATTTT
abundance: -; j_gene: TRBJ2-3; d_gene: -; v_gene: TRBV5-1; CDR3aa: CASSLGAGTFTDTQYF; CDR3nt: TGCGCCAGCAGCTTGGGGGCGGGAACCTTCACAGATACGCAGTATTTT
abundance: -; j_gene: TRBJ2-1; d_gene: TRBD2; v_gene: TRBV7-9; CDR3aa: CASSSPPLGLAGLNDEQFF; CDR3nt: TGTGCCAGCAGCTCTCCACCCCTCGGACTAGCGGGATTGAACGATGAGCAGTTCTTC
abundance: -; j_gene: TRBJ2-7; d_gene: -; v_gene: TRBV3-1/TRBV3-2; CDR3aa: CASSQGGSAVSSYEQYF; CDR3nt: TGTGCCAGCAGCCAAGGGGGTTCAGCGGTGTCTTCCTACGAGCAGTACTTC
abundance: -; j_gene: TRBJ2-5; d_gene: TRBD2; v_gene: TRBV18; CDR3aa: CASSPLVRGPGLEYETQYF; CDR3nt: TGTGCCAGCTCACCGCTCGTAAGGGGACCGGGACTAGAATATGAGACCCAGTACTTC
abundance: -; j_gene: TRBJ1-2; d_gene: -; v_gene: TRBV6-5; CDR3aa: CASSYSGGANYGYTF; CDR3nt: TGTGCCAGCAGTTACTCGGGAGGGGCTAACTATGGCTACACCTTC
abundance: -; j_gene: TRBJ2-3; d_gene: -; v_gene: TRBV7-7; CDR3aa: CASSLGGGPPGNTQYF; CDR3nt: TGTGCTAGCAGCCTAGGAGGCGGGCCCCCTGGGAATACGCAGTATTTT
abundance: -; j_gene: TRBJ2-6; d_gene: TRBD2; v_gene: TRBV5-4; CDR3aa: CAAGGSGANVLTF; CDR3nt: TGTGCCGCGGGGGGATCTGGGGCCAACGTCCTGACTTTC
abundance: -; j_gene: TRBJ2-7; d_gene: -; v_gene: TRBV5-1; CDR3aa: CASRPRGSYEQYF; CDR3nt: TGCGCCAGCAGGCCTAGGGGCTCCTACGAGCAGTACTTC
abundance: -; j_gene: TRBJ2-3; d_gene: TRBD1; v_gene: TRBV18; CDR3aa: CASSPTGISTDTQYF; CDR3nt: TGTGCCAGCTCACCGACAGGGATTAGTACAGATACGCAGTATTTT
abundance: -; j_gene: TRBJ1-1; d_gene: TRBD1; v_gene: TRBV13; CDR3aa: CASSAYRGRGNTEAFF; CDR3nt: TGTGCCAGCAGCGCCTACAGGGGGCGTGGGAACACTGAAGCTTTCTTT
abundance: -; j_gene: TRBJ2-5; d_gene: TRBD1; v_gene: TRBV11-3; CDR3aa: CASSSGQGEETQYF; CDR3nt: TGTGCCAGCAGCTCAGGACAGGGGGAAGAGACCCAGTACTTC
abundance: -; j_gene: TRBJ1-3; d_gene: -; v_gene: TRBV28; CDR3aa: CASRGPLLNTIYF; CDR3nt: TGTGCCAGCAGGGGGCCGTTGTTAAACACCATATATTTT
abundance: -; j_gene: TRBJ2-1; d_gene: TRBD2; v_gene: TRBV24-1; CDR3aa: CATSEECSGRDTTIMGTYEQFF; CDR3nt: TGTGCCACCAGTGAGGAGTGCAGCGGGAGGGATACTACAATAATGGGTACGTATGAGCAGTTCTTC
abundance: -; j_gene: TRBJ1-2; d_gene: -; v_gene: TRBV7-9; CDR3aa: CASSSQGRYGYTF; CDR3nt: TGTGCCAGCAGCTCCCAGGGTCGCTATGGCTACACCTTC
abundance: -; j_gene: TRBJ2-1; d_gene: TRBD2; v_gene: TRBV7-9; CDR3aa: CASSPSELATNEQFF; CDR3nt: TGTGCCAGCAGCCCTTCCGAACTAGCGACGAATGAGCAGTTCTTC
abundance: -; j_gene: TRBJ2-7; d_gene: -; v_gene: TRBV6-6; CDR3aa: CASSSVREQYF; CDR3nt: TGTGCCAGCAGTTCGGTACGTGAGCAGTACTTC
abundance: -; j_gene: TRBJ1-1; d_gene: -; v_gene: TRBV15; CDR3aa: CATSRVQNTEAFF; CDR3nt: TGTGCCACCAGCAGAGTACAGAACACTGAAGCTTTCTTT
abundance: -; j_gene: TRBJ1-1; d_gene: -; v_gene: TRBV28; CDR3aa: CASSLSPLNTEAFF; CDR3nt: TGTGCCAGCAGTTTATCCCCTTTGAACACTGAAGCTTTCTTT
abundance: -; j_gene: TRBJ2-5; d_gene: TRBD2; v_gene: TRBV2; CDR3aa: CASSVTSGEETQYF; CDR3nt: TGTGCCAGCAGTGTGACTAGCGGGGAAGAGACCCAGTACTTC
abundance: -; j_gene: TRBJ1-5; d_gene: -; v_gene: TRBV19; CDR3aa: CASMRTAGGQPQHF; CDR3nt: TGTGCCAGTATGCGTACGGCGGGAGGGCAGCCCCAGCATTTT
abundance: -; j_gene: TRBJ2-7; d_gene: TRBD2; v_gene: TRBV28; CDR3aa: CASNTWASSGSRSRGGYEQYF; CDR3nt: TGTGCCAGCAACACTTGGGCGTCTAGCGGGAGCAGGAGTCGGGGGGGCTACGAGCAGTACTTC